The 10 T cell receptor beta chains given below trace back to one sample, sequenced in a study of blood T cell repertoires in COVID-19. The table came from immunoSEQ multiplex PCR; TCRdb's copy has only in-frame clones and leaves some out. This repertoire shows 95,000 to 110,000 clones, 87% found once; its top ten account for over 12%. Sequencing used peripheral blood. These receptors came from a man aged 50-60 years with acute or convalescent COVID-19.

This chain connects TRBV9 to TRBJ2-6, with 10 bases fitting TRBD1. The ends lost 5 bases at V and 0 bases at J; junction bases unmatched: 8. This CDR3 comprises 18 residues. In germline, CDR1 is SGDLS, CDR2 YYNGEE. Here the CDR3 reads CASSSSGQGNSGANVLTF. DNA for the CDR3: TGTGCCAGCAGTTCGTCGGGACAGGGGAACTCTGGGGCCAACGTCCTGACTTTC.

The CDR3 region is CASSLGQGYNEQFF. The CDR3 DNA sequence: TGTGCCAGTAGCCTCGGACAGGGGTACAATGAGCAGTTCTTC. V and J are TRBV19 and TRBJ2-1; TRBD1 matches 9 bases. The CDR3 consists of 14 residues. Per the germline V gene, CDR1 is LNHDA and CDR2 is SQIVND (reference sequence). Trimming took 6 bases from V and 4 from J; bases not matched to a gene: 4.

The chain carries TRBV7-2 and TRBJ2-5; TRBD1 matches 8 bases. There are 14 residues in the CDR3. J gave up 5 bases and V 5 bases, and 7 bases lay outside the gene matches. Germline CDR1 SGHTA, CDR2 FQGNSA. The CDR3 here is CASSPTGARETQYF. The CDR3 DNA follows: TGTGCCAGCAGCCCGACAGGGGCTAGGGAGACCCAGTACTTC. Using reference TRBV7-2 and TRBJ2-5 for the parts outside the CDR3, the full variable domain is GAGVSQSPSNKVTEKGKDVELRCDPISGHTALYWYRQSLGQGLEFLIYFQGNSAPDKSGLPSDRFSAERTGGSVSTLTIQRTQQEDSAVYLCASSPTGARETQYFGPGTRLLVL.

This clone was seen a single time. CDR3 bases: TGTGCCTGGAGTAAGAGAGAAGAGACCCAGTACTTC. It yields the protein CAWSKREETQYF. V usage is TRBV30 and J usage is TRBJ2-5; D gene unclear. The CDR3 has 12 residues. Germline assignment: CDR1 GTSNPN and CDR2 SVGIG (reference sequence). V gave up 2 bases and J gave up 3 bases, with 7 bases separating them.

The V gene is TRBV27, the J gene TRBJ1-4; D is unresolved. The length of the CDR3 is 12 residues. Germline values: CDR1 MNHEY, CDR2 SMNVEV (reference sequence). V lost 8 bases, J lost 10 bases, and 14 bases lay in between. The CDR3 region is CASGSRGGKLFF. The CDR3 DNA reads as TGTGCCAGCGGCTCCCGAGGAGGAAAACTGTTTTTT. Together with reference TRBV27 and TRBJ1-4, the CDR3 gives the full variable domain: EAQVTQNPRYLITVTGKKLTVTCSQNMNHEYMSWYRQDPGLGLRQIYYSMNVEVTDKGDVPEGYKVSRKEKRNFPLILESPSPNQTSLYFCASGSRGGKLFFGSGTQLSVL.

The V call is TRBV6-2 or TRBV6-3, the J call TRBJ2-1; 10 bases are a match to TRBD2. J gave up 3 bases and V 2 bases, and 4 bases lay outside the gene matches. CDR3 length: 16 residues. CDR1 MNHEY and CDR2 SVGEGT come from the germline V gene. For the CDR3, the DNA is TGTGCCAGCAGTTACGGTCGACTAGCGGGCTACAATGAGCAGTTCTTC. This sequence encodes CASSYGRLAGYNEQFF.

This sequence joins TRBV5-1 and TRBJ2-2, with D possibly being TRBD2 (6 bases). The CDR3 length is 13 residues. From germline, CDR1 is SGHRS and CDR2 YFSETQ. Between the trimmed V and J ends, which lost 6 bases and 7 bases, there was a span of 13 bases. CDR3 DNA sequence: TGCGCCAGCAAGGAGGGGATAGTCGGGGAGCTGTTTTTT. As protein: CASKEGIVGELFF.

This chain links TRBV11-1 with TRBJ2-5, with 7 bases matching TRBD1. CDR3 length equals 13 residues. Losses at the gene ends were 4 bases for V and 2 bases for J; bases not matched to a gene: 1. CDR1 and CDR2 (germline): SGHAT, FQDESV (reference sequence). CDR3 in DNA: TGTGCCAGCAGCTGGGGACAGCAAGAGACCCAGTACTTC. Its translation: CASSWGQQETQYF. The full variable domain, its missing parts supplied by reference TRBV11-1 and TRBJ2-5, is EAEVAQSPRYKITEKSQAVAFWCDPISGHATLYWYRQILGQGPELLVQFQDESVVDDSQLPKDRFSAERLKGVDSTLKIQPAELGDSAMYLCASSWGQQETQYFGPGTRLLVL.

The chain couples TRBV5-5 to TRBJ1-4; 8 bases fit TRBD1. CDR1 is SGHKS and CDR2 is YYEKEE in the germline V gene (reference sequence). The CDR3 runs to 16 residues. With 2 bases clipped from V and 3 bases from J, the junction kept 6 bases outside the gene matches. The CDR3: CASSFQGALANEKLFF. CDR3 sequence (DNA): TGTGCCAGCAGCTTTCAGGGGGCGCTGGCTAATGAAAAACTGTTTTTT.

The genes are TRBV27 and TRBJ2-3; perhaps TRBD2 as D (7 bases). The CDR3 has 15 amino acids. V was shortened by 2 bases and J by 1 base, with 10 bases between the two germline ends. The germline gives CDR1 MNHEY, CDR2 SMNVEV (reference sequence). The CDR3 here is CASSLAGARTDTQYF. For the CDR3, the DNA is TGTGCCAGCAGTTTAGCGGGGGCCCGCACAGATACGCAGTATTTT.